This T cell receptor (beta chain) emerged from a study of OX40 agonist ivuxolimab in advanced cancers. Autoimmune disease history or systemic immunosuppression disqualified patients. Profiled with immunoSEQ multiplex PCR; TCRdb holds only in-frame clones, not every one. The table includes under 65,000 clones, over 75% detected once. This clonotype originated in an adult with an advanced solid tumor such as melanoma, head and neck, liver or kidney cancer. The sequencing used CD4+ or CD8+ T cells sorted from blood, collected in a trial of the OX40 agonist ivuxolimab.

The CDR3 loop is CASSISSGGARDTQYF. DNA of the CDR3: TGTGCCAGTAGTATTTCTAGCGGGGGGGCCAGAGATACGCAGTATTTT. The chain links TRBV19 to TRBJ2-3; the match to TRBD2 covers 12 bases. Germline CDR1 LNHDA, CDR2 SQIVND (reference sequence). V shed 3 bases and J 5 bases; nucleotides not matched to a gene: 6. The CDR3 totals 16 residues.